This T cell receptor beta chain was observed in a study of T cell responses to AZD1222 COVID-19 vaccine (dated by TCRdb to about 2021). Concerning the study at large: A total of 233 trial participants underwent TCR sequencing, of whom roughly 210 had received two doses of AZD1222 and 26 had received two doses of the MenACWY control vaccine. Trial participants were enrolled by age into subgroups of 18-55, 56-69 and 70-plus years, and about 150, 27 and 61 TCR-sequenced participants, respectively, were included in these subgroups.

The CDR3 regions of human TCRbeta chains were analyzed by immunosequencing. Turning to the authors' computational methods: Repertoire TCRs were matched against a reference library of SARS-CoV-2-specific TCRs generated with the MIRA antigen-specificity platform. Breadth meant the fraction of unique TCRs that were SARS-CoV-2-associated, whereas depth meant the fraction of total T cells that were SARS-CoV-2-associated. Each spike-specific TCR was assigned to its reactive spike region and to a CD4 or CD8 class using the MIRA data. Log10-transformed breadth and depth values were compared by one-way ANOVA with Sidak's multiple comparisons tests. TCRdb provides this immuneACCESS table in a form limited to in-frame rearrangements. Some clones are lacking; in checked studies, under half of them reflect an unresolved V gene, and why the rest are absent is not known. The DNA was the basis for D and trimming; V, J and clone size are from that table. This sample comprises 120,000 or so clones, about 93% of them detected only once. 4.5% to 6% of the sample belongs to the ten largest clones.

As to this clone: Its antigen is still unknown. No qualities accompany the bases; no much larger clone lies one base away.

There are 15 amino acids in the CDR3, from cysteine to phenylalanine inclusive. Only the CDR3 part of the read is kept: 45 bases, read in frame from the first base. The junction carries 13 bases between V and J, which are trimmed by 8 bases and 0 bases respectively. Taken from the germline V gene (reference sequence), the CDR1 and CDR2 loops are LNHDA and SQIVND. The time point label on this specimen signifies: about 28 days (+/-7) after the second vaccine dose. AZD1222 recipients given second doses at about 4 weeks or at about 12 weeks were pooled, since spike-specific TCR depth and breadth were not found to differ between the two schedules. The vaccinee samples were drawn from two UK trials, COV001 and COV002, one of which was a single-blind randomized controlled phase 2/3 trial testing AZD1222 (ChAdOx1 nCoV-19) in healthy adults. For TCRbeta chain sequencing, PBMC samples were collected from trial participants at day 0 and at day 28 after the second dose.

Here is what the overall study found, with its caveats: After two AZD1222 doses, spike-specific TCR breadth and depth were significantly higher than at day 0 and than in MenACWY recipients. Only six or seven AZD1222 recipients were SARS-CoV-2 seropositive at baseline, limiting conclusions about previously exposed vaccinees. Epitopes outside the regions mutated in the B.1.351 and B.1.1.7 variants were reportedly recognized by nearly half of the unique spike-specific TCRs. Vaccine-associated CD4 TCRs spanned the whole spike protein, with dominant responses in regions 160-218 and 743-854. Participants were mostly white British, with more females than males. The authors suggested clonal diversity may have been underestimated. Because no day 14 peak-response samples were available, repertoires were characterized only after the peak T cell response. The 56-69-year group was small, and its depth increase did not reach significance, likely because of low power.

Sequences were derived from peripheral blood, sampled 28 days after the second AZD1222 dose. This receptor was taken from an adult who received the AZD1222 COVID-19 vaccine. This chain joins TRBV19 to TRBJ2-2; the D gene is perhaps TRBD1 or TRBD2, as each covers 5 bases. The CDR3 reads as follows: CASGSGRANTGELFF. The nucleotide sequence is TGTGCCAGTGGGTCGGGACGGGCGAACACCGGGGAGCTGTTTTTT.